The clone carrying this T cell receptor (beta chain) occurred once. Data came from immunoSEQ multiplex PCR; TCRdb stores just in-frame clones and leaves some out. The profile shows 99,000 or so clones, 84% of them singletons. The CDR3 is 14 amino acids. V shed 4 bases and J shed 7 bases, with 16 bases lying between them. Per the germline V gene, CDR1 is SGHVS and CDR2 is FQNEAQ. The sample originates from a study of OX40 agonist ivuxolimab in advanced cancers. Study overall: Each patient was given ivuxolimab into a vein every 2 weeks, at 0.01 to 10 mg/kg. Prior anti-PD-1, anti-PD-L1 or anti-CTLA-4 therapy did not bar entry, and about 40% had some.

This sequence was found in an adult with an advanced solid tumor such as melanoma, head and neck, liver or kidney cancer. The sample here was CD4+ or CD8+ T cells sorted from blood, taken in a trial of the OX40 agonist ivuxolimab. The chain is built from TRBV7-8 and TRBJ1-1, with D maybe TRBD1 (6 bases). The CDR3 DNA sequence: TGTGCCAGCAGCTCCAACCAGGGGTTCGGTGAAGCTTTCTTT. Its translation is CASSSNQGFGEAFF.